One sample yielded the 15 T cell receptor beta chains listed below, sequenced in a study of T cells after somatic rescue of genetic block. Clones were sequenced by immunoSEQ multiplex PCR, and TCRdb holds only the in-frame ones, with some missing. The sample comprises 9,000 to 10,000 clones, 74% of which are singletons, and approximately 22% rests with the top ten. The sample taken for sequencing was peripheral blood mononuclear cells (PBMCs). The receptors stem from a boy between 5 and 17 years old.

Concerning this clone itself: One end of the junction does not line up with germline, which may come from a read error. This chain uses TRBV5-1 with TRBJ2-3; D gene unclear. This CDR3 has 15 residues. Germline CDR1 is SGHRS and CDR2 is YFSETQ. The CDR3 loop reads CASSFPSPGRDTQYF. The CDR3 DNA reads TGTGCCAGCAGCTTTCCGTCCCCCGGTAGGGATACGCAGTATTTT.

CDR3 residues: CASGSEPSSYEQYF. CDR3 DNA: TGCGCCAGCGGAAGCGAACCGAGCTCCTACGAGCAGTACTTC. The gene calls are TRBV5-1 and TRBJ2-7, with unresolved D. The ends were cut back, 7 bases at V and 0 bases at J, with 14 bases in the middle. The CDR3 length is 14 residues. The V gene's germline CDR1 is SGHRS and CDR2 YFSETQ.

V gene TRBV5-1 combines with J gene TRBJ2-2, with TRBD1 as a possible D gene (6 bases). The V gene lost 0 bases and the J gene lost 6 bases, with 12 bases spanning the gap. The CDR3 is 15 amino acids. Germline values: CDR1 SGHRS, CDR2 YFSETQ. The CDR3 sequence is CASSLGWQGPGELFF. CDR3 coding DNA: TGCGCCAGCAGCTTGGGTTGGCAGGGGCCCGGGGAGCTGTTTTTT.

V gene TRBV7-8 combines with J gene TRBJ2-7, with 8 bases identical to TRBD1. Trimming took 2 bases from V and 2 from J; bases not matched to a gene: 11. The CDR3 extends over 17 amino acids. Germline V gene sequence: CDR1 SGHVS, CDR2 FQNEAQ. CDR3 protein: CASSLIAGQGIAYEQYF. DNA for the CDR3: TGTGCCAGCAGCTTAATCGCCGGACAGGGTATTGCCTACGAGCAGTACTTC.

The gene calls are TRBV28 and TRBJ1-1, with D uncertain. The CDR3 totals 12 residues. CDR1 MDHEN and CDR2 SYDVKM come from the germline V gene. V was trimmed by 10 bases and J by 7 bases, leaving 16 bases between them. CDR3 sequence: CAIRLGFNEAFF. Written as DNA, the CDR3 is TGTGCCATCCGACTTGGGTTCAATGAAGCTTTCTTT.

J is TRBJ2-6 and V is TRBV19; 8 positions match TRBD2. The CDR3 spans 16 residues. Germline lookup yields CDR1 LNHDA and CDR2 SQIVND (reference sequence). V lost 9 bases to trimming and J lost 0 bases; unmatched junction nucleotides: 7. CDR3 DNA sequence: TGTGCCAGCCGGCGGGGGGCTAGCTCTGGGGCCAACGTCCTGACTTTC. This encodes CASRRGASSGANVLTF.

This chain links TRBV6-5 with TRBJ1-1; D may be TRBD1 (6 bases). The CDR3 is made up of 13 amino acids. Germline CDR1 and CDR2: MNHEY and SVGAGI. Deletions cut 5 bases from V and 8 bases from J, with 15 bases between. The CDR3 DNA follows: TGTGCCAGCAGTCATACAAAGGACAGCGAAGCTTTCTTT. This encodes CASSHTKDSEAFF.

This CDR3 reads CASSRTPGQGPYEQYF. In DNA form, the CDR3 reads TGTGCCAGCAGCCGAACACCGGGACAGGGCCCCTACGAGCAGTACTTC. V is TRBV5-6 and J is TRBJ2-7, with 9 bases matching TRBD1. J gave up 2 bases and V 4 bases, and 10 bases lay outside the gene matches. Germline assignment: CDR1 SGHDT and CDR2 YYEEEE. The CDR3 has 16 residues.

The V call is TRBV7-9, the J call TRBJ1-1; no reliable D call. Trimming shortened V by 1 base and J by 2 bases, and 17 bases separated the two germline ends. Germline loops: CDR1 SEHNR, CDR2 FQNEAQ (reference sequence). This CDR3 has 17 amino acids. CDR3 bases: TGTGCCAGCAGCTTAGGTAGTAAGATATCCGTAAACACTGAAGCTTTCTTT. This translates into CASSLGSKISVNTEAFF.

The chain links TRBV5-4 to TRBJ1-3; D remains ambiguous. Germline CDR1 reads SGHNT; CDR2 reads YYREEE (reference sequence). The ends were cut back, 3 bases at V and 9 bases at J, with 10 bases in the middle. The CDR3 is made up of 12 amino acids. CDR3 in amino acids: CASSSPPSTIYF. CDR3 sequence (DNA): TGTGCCAGCAGCTCTCCCCCGAGCACCATATATTTT. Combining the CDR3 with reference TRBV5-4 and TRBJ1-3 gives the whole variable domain ETGVTQSPTHLIKTRGQQVTLRCSSQSGHNTVSWYQQALGQGPQFIFQYYREEENGRGNFPPRFSGLQFPNYSSELNVNALELDDSALYLCASSSPPSTIYFGEGSWLTVV.

CDR3 in DNA: TGCGCCAGCAGCTTCGCGACTTATAATGAAAAACTGTTTTTT. It yields the protein CASSFATYNEKLFF. This chain uses TRBV5-1 with TRBJ1-4; D is ambiguous. With 2 bases removed from V and 4 bases from J, the gap between germline ends came to 9 bases. This CDR3 is built from 14 residues. Germline V gene lookup returns CDR1 SGHRS and CDR2 YFSETQ.

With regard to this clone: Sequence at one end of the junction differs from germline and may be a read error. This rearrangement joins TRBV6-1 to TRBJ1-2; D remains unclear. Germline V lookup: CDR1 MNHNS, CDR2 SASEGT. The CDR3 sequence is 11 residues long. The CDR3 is CAISETTSYTF. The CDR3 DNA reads TGTGCCATCAGTGAGACAACGAGCTACACCTTC.

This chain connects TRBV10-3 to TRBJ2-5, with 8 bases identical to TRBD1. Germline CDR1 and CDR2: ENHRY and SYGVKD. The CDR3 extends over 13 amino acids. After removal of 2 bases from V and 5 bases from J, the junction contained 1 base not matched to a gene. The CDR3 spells CAISETGGETQYF. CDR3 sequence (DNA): TGTGCCATCAGTGAGACAGGGGGGGAGACCCAGTACTTC.

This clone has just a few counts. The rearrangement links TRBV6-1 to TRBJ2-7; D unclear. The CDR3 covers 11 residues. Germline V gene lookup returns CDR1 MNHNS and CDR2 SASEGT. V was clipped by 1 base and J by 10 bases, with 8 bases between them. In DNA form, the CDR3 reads TGTGCCAGCAGTGAAGGACTGACACAGTACTTC. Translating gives CASSEGLTQYF.

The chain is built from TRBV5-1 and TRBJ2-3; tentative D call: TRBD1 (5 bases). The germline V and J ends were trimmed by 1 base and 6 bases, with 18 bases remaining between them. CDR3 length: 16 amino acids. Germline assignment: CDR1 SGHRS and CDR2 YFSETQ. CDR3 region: CASSLSPGGAGDTQYF. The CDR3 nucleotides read TGCGCCAGCAGCTTGTCGCCCGGTGGGGCCGGGGATACGCAGTATTTT.